The rows below give T cell receptor beta chains drawn from one sample of a study of cytomegalovirus exposure and HLA in healthy donors. Libraries were prepared by immunoSEQ multiplex PCR; TCRdb keeps only in-frame clonotypes and omits some of them. The sample contains 150,000 to 200,000 clones, 84% of which appear only once. The sequenced sample consisted of PBMCs. These receptors originate from a man aged 25-45 years in good health and CMV-seropositive. The CDR3 runs from the conserved cysteine through the conserved F or W. The D gene is left open where the match is weak. Clone size, where shown, is once, few, many, or a class for clones that have expanded.

d_call: TRBD1; clone_size: NA; v_call: TRBV27; j_call: TRBJ1-2; cdr3_nt: TGTGCCAGCACCCCGGGACAGGCCTATGGCTACACCTTC; cdr3_aa: CASTPGQAYGYTF
d_call: TRBD1; clone_size: NA; v_call: TRBV6-1; j_call: TRBJ1-2; cdr3_nt: TGTGCCAGCAGCAATGACAGGGCAAACTATGGCTACACCTTC; cdr3_aa: CASSNDRANYGYTF
d_call: TRBD1; clone_size: NA; v_call: TRBV29-1; j_call: TRBJ1-2; cdr3_nt: TGCAGCGTCGCCGGGACAGGTCTTGACTATGGCTACACCTTC; cdr3_aa: CSVAGTGLDYGYTF
d_call: NA; clone_size: few; v_call: TRBV27; j_call: TRBJ1-2; cdr3_nt: TGTGCCAGCAGTTTCGGGTATAGCTATGGCTACACCTTC; cdr3_aa: CASSFGYSYGYTF
d_call: NA; clone_size: NA; v_call: TRBV6-6; j_call: TRBJ1-4; cdr3_nt: TGTGCCAGCAGTTACGAGGGAAATAAGAATGAAAAACTGTTTTTT; cdr3_aa: CASSYEGNKNEKLFF
d_call: NA; clone_size: once; v_call: TRBV28; j_call: TRBJ2-7; cdr3_nt: TGTGCCAGCAGTTTTGGCAGTTCCTACGAGCAGTACTTC; cdr3_aa: CASSFGSSYEQYF
d_call: NA; clone_size: few; v_call: TRBV6-1; j_call: TRBJ2-7; cdr3_nt: TGTGCCAGCAGTGAAGCCGGGGTCTCCTACGAGCAGTACTTC; cdr3_aa: CASSEAGVSYEQYF
d_call: TRBD1; clone_size: few; v_call: TRBV27; j_call: TRBJ1-2; cdr3_nt: TGTGCCAGCAGTTCAACCCACAGGGGAGCCTATGGCTACACCTTC; cdr3_aa: CASSSTHRGAYGYTF
d_call: TRBD2; clone_size: NA; v_call: TRBV5-5; j_call: TRBJ2-3; cdr3_nt: TGTGCCAGCAGCTTTCGACTAGCAGCTGATACGCAGTATTTT; cdr3_aa: CASSFRLAADTQYF
d_call: NA; clone_size: NA; v_call: TRBV11-1; j_call: TRBJ1-2; cdr3_nt: TGTGCCAGCAGCTTAGGCGCATACAGCTATGGCTACACCTTC; cdr3_aa: CASSLGAYSYGYTF
d_call: TRBD1; clone_size: NA; v_call: TRBV30; j_call: TRBJ1-1; cdr3_nt: TGTGCCTGGAGTGTAAGGGGGCGAGAAGCTTTCTTT; cdr3_aa: CAWSVRGREAFF
d_call: TRBD1; clone_size: once; v_call: TRBV19; j_call: TRBJ1-1; cdr3_nt: TGTGCCAGTAGTACCCTTCAGCGGGGACAGGGGTTCGTCACTGAAGCTTTCTTT; cdr3_aa: CASSTLQRGQGFVTEAFF
d_call: NA; clone_size: NA; v_call: TRBV9; j_call: TRBJ2-2; cdr3_nt: TGTGCCAGCAGCGTAGATTTGGCGGTGAACACCGGGGAGCTGTTTTTT; cdr3_aa: CASSVDLAVNTGELFF
d_call: TRBD1; clone_size: NA; v_call: TRBV7-9; j_call: TRBJ2-6; cdr3_nt: TGTGCCAGCAGCTGGGGTACAGGGGCCGGGGCCAACGTCCTGACTTTC; cdr3_aa: CASSWGTGAGANVLTF
d_call: TRBD2; clone_size: NA; v_call: TRBV9; j_call: TRBJ2-1; cdr3_nt: TGTGCCAGCAGCGTCGGGACTAGCGGGAATCAGAATGAGCAGTTCTTC; cdr3_aa: CASSVGTSGNQNEQFF
d_call: TRBD1; clone_size: NA; v_call: TRBV28; j_call: TRBJ2-7; cdr3_nt: TGTGCCAGCAGGGGACAGGGGAGGGTCTACGAGCAGTACTTC; cdr3_aa: CASRGQGRVYEQYF
d_call: TRBD1; clone_size: NA; v_call: TRBV9; j_call: TRBJ1-2; cdr3_nt: TGTGCCAGCAGCGTAGAGGACAGGGCGGGGAGCTACACCTTC; cdr3_aa: CASSVEDRAGSYTF
d_call: TRBD2; clone_size: few; v_call: TRBV19; j_call: TRBJ2-5; cdr3_nt: TGTGCCAGTAGTATTGGGTCTAGCGGGGTTTTAGAGACCCAGTACTTC; cdr3_aa: CASSIGSSGVLETQYF
d_call: NA; clone_size: NA; v_call: TRBV29-1; j_call: TRBJ2-7; cdr3_nt: TGCAGCGTTGAAGGCCGGGATTACGAGCAGTACTTC; cdr3_aa: CSVEGRDYEQYF
d_call: NA; clone_size: NA; v_call: TRBV19; j_call: TRBJ1-1; cdr3_nt: TGTGCCAGTAGTATGGGAGGGCAAGCTTTCTTT; cdr3_aa: CASSMGGQAFF
d_call: NA; clone_size: NA; v_call: TRBV28; j_call: TRBJ1-3; cdr3_nt: TGTGCCAGCAGCCTCCCCGACAAGAAGTCTGGAAACACCATATATTTT; cdr3_aa: CASSLPDKKSGNTIYF
d_call: TRBD2; clone_size: NA; v_call: TRBV11-1; j_call: TRBJ2-7; cdr3_nt: TGTGCCAGCAGCTTAGGGGGGTCTAGCGGAGCTCTCCGGCAGTACTTC; cdr3_aa: CASSLGGSSGALRQYF
d_call: NA; clone_size: few; v_call: TRBV28; j_call: TRBJ1-6; cdr3_nt: TGTGCCAGCAGTCCGCAGGGGTATAATTCACCCCTCCACTTT; cdr3_aa: CASSPQGYNSPLHF
d_call: TRBD2; clone_size: NA; v_call: TRBV13; j_call: TRBJ2-7; cdr3_nt: TGTGCCAGCAGCTTAGGCCTTAGCGGGGTCTACGAGCAGTACTTC; cdr3_aa: CASSLGLSGVYEQYF
d_call: TRBD1; clone_size: NA; v_call: TRBV5-3; j_call: TRBJ1-2; cdr3_nt: TGTGCCAGAAGCTTGGAGAATGGGGGGACAGGGGGCAGAGTAAGCTATGGCTACACCTTC; cdr3_aa: CARSLENGGTGGRVSYGYTF
d_call: TRBD2; clone_size: NA; v_call: TRBV4-1; j_call: TRBJ2-1; cdr3_nt: TGCGCCAGCAGCCCTAGAGGGGACTACGTCTCCAATGAGCAGTTCTTC; cdr3_aa: CASSPRGDYVSNEQFF
d_call: NA; clone_size: NA; v_call: TRBV19; j_call: TRBJ2-4; cdr3_nt: TGTGCCAGTAGTATCAGAGTTCTTGCCTCCGGGGCCAAAAACATTCAGTACTTC; cdr3_aa: CASSIRVLASGAKNIQYF
d_call: NA; clone_size: NA; v_call: TRBV5-1; j_call: TRBJ1-5; cdr3_nt: TGCGCCAGCAGCTTGGTCCCGGACAGTAGCAATCAGCCCCAGCATTTT; cdr3_aa: CASSLVPDSSNQPQHF
d_call: TRBD1; clone_size: NA; v_call: TRBV28; j_call: TRBJ1-1; cdr3_nt: TGTGCCAGCAGATCTGCCGGGACAGGGAGGGATATAGCTTTCTTT; cdr3_aa: CASRSAGTGRDIAFF
d_call: NA; clone_size: NA; v_call: TRBV5-1; j_call: TRBJ1-1; cdr3_nt: TGCGCCAGCAGCTTGGAAGGGAGGGAGGAACAGAGAGCTTTCTTT; cdr3_aa: CASSLEGREEQRAFF
d_call: NA; clone_size: NA; v_call: TRBV5-1; j_call: TRBJ2-7; cdr3_nt: TGCGCCAGCAGCTTGACGGCAGGTTCCTACGAGCAGTACTTC; cdr3_aa: CASSLTAGSYEQYF
d_call: NA; clone_size: NA; v_call: TRBV5-1; j_call: TRBJ1-2; cdr3_nt: TGCGCCAGCAGCCCCCGGGGGGCGGAGGTAAATGGCTACACCTTC; cdr3_aa: CASSPRGAEVNGYTF
d_call: NA; clone_size: NA; v_call: TRBV2; j_call: TRBJ2-2; cdr3_nt: TGTGCCAGCAGTGAAGAGGGCAGGGGGAACACCGGGGAGCTGTTTTTT; cdr3_aa: CASSEEGRGNTGELFF
d_call: NA; clone_size: NA; v_call: TRBV13; j_call: TRBJ2-3; cdr3_nt: TGTGCCAGCAGCCGGGGCGGGGTACCCACAGATACGCAGTATTTT; cdr3_aa: CASSRGGVPTDTQYF
d_call: NA; clone_size: NA; v_call: TRBV29-1; j_call: TRBJ2-5; cdr3_nt: TGCAGCGTCGTAGGGGGGGGCCAAGAGACCCAGTACTTC; cdr3_aa: CSVVGGGQETQYF
d_call: TRBD2; clone_size: once; v_call: TRBV7-3; j_call: TRBJ2-3; cdr3_nt: TGTGCCAGCAGCTTAGCGGGAGGCCCCTCTAGCACAGATACGCAGTATTTT; cdr3_aa: CASSLAGGPSSTDTQYF
d_call: NA; clone_size: NA; v_call: TRBV30; j_call: TRBJ1-3; cdr3_nt: TGTGCCTGGAGTGTACGGGGGGGCCTTTGGAACACCATATATTTT; cdr3_aa: CAWSVRGGLWNTIYF
d_call: NA; clone_size: few; v_call: TRBV6-5; j_call: TRBJ2-1; cdr3_nt: TGTGCCAGCAGTCGCACAGGGCCCTACAATGAGCAGTTCTTC; cdr3_aa: CASSRTGPYNEQFF
d_call: TRBD2; clone_size: NA; v_call: TRBV6-6; j_call: TRBJ2-2; cdr3_nt: TGTGCCAGCAGTTACGGGGGGGGTAACACCGGGGAGCTGTTTTTT; cdr3_aa: CASSYGGGNTGELFF
d_call: NA; clone_size: few; v_call: TRBV7-2; j_call: TRBJ1-1; cdr3_nt: TGTGCCAGCAGCTTGGGCAGGGAGGCTGAAGCTTTCTTT; cdr3_aa: CASSLGREAEAFF
d_call: NA; clone_size: NA; v_call: TRBV28; j_call: TRBJ1-5; cdr3_nt: TGTGCCAGCAGTCGACTAGGGGATTTAGGTCATCAGCCCCAGCATTTT; cdr3_aa: CASSRLGDLGHQPQHF
d_call: NA; clone_size: NA; v_call: TRBV5-8; j_call: TRBJ1-2; cdr3_nt: TGTGCCAGCAGCTTGGGGGGCTTTCGCGGTGGCTACACCTTC; cdr3_aa: CASSLGGFRGGYTF
d_call: NA; clone_size: NA; v_call: TRBV2; j_call: TRBJ2-1; cdr3_nt: TGTGCCAGCAGTGAGCTCCCAGGAAGCTCCTACAATGAGCAGTTCTTC; cdr3_aa: CASSELPGSSYNEQFF
d_call: NA; clone_size: NA; v_call: TRBV4-3; j_call: TRBJ2-2; cdr3_nt: TGCGCCAGCAGCTTTTACTCGGGGACCGGGGAGCTGTTTTTT; cdr3_aa: CASSFYSGTGELFF
d_call: TRBD1; clone_size: NA; v_call: TRBV11-3; j_call: TRBJ2-5; cdr3_nt: TGTGCCAGCAGCGAAAGACAGGGCCAAGAGACCCAGTACTTC; cdr3_aa: CASSERQGQETQYF
d_call: TRBD1; clone_size: NA; v_call: TRBV19; j_call: TRBJ1-2; cdr3_nt: TGTGCCAGTAGTCAGGGGGCAGCCTATGGCTACACCTTC; cdr3_aa: CASSQGAAYGYTF
d_call: TRBD2; clone_size: NA; v_call: TRBV9; j_call: TRBJ2-3; cdr3_nt: TGTGCCAGCAGCGGTCGGGGGGGCACAGATACGCAGTATTTT; cdr3_aa: CASSGRGGTDTQYF
d_call: NA; clone_size: NA; v_call: TRBV19; j_call: TRBJ1-2; cdr3_nt: TGTGCCACCCGACACCGGCCCTATGGCTACACCTTC; cdr3_aa: CATRHRPYGYTF
d_call: TRBD2; clone_size: NA; v_call: TRBV19; j_call: TRBJ2-2; cdr3_nt: TGTGCCAGTAGTATAGGAGCTAGCGGGGGGTTCAACACCGGGGAGCTGTTTTTT; cdr3_aa: CASSIGASGGFNTGELFF
d_call: NA; clone_size: NA; v_call: TRBV5-1; j_call: TRBJ2-7; cdr3_nt: TGCGCCAGCAGCTGGGTCCAGGGCTCGTACGAGCAGTACTTC; cdr3_aa: CASSWVQGSYEQYF
d_call: TRBD1; clone_size: NA; v_call: TRBV11-3; j_call: TRBJ2-1; cdr3_nt: TGTGCCAGCAGCTTAGATGAGGACAGGGTGGATGAGCAGTTCTTC; cdr3_aa: CASSLDEDRVDEQFF
d_call: NA; clone_size: NA; v_call: TRBV7-2; j_call: TRBJ1-5; cdr3_nt: TGTGCCAGCAGCGTGGACAGCCTCAATCAGCCCCAGCATTTT; cdr3_aa: CASSVDSLNQPQHF
d_call: NA; clone_size: few; v_call: TRBV5-6; j_call: TRBJ1-5; cdr3_nt: TGTGCCAGCAGCCATAGCAATCAGCCCCAGCATTTT; cdr3_aa: CASSHSNQPQHF
d_call: TRBD1; clone_size: NA; v_call: TRBV29-1; j_call: TRBJ2-1; cdr3_nt: TGCAGCGGGCTGACAGGGACCAATGAGCAGTTCTTC; cdr3_aa: CSGLTGTNEQFF
d_call: TRBD2; clone_size: few; v_call: TRBV29-1; j_call: TRBJ2-1; cdr3_nt: TGCAGCGTTATGGGGAGGGAAGGGCCTTACAATGAGCAGTTCTTC; cdr3_aa: CSVMGREGPYNEQFF
d_call: TRBD1; clone_size: once; v_call: TRBV7-8; j_call: TRBJ1-2; cdr3_nt: TGTGCCAGCAGCTCGAGACCAGGACAGGGGGTTGTTCGGGGCTACACCTTC; cdr3_aa: CASSSRPGQGVVRGYTF
d_call: TRBD2; clone_size: NA; v_call: TRBV5-1; j_call: TRBJ2-3; cdr3_nt: TGCGCCAGCAGCCGGGGGGTAAGGGTGGATACGCAGTATTTT; cdr3_aa: CASSRGVRVDTQYF
d_call: NA; clone_size: NA; v_call: TRBV28; j_call: TRBJ2-7; cdr3_nt: TGTGCCAGCAGTCCCCCGGGGTACGAGCAGTACTTC; cdr3_aa: CASSPPGYEQYF
d_call: NA; clone_size: few; v_call: TRBV19; j_call: TRBJ2-7; cdr3_nt: TGTGCCAGTAGTATCGGAGGATTAAACTACGAGCAGTACTTC; cdr3_aa: CASSIGGLNYEQYF